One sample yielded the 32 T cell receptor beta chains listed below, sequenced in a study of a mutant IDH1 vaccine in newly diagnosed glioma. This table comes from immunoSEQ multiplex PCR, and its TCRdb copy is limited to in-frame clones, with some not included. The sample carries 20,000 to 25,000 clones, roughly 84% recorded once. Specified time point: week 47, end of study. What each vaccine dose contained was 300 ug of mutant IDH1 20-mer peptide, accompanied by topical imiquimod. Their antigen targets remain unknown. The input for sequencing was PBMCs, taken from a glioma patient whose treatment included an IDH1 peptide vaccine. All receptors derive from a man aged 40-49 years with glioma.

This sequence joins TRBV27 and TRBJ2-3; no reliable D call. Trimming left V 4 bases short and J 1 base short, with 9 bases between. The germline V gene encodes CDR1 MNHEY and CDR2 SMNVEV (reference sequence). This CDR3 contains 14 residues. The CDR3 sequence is CASSSRVRTDTQYF. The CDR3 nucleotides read TGTGCCAGCAGTTCAAGGGTCCGCACAGATACGCAGTATTTT.

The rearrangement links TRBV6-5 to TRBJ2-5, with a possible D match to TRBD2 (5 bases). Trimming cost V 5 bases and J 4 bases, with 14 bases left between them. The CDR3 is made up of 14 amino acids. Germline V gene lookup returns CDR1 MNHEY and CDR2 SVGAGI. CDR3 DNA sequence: TGTGCCAGCAGTCCAACCGGGAACCCAGAGACCCAGTACTTC. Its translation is CASSPTGNPETQYF.

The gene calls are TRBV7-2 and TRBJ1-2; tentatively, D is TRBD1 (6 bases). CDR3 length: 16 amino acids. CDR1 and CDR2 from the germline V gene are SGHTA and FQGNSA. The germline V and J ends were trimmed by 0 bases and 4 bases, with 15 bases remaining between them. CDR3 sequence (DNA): TGTGCCAGCAGCTTAGCAGGCGGGGGGCGGGCCTATGGCTACACCTTC. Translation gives CASSLAGGGRAYGYTF. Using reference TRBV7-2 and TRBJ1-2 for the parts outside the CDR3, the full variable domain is GAGVSQSPSNKVTEKGKDVELRCDPISGHTALYWYRQSLGQGLEFLIYFQGNSAPDKSGLPSDRFSAERTGGSVSTLTIQRTQQEDSAVYLCASSLAGGGRAYGYTFGSGTRLTVV.

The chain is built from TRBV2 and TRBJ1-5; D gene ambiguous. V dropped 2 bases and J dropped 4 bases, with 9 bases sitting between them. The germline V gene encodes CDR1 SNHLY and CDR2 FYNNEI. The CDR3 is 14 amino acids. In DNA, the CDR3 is TGTGCCAGCAGTGAATTCCAGGTTAATCAGCCCCAGCATTTT. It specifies CASSEFQVNQPQHF.

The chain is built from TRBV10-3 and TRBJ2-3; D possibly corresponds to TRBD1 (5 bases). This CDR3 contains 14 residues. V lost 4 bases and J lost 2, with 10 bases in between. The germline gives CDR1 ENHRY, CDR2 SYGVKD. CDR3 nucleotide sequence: TGTGCCATCAGTGTTGGGGCTTTCACAGATACGCAGTATTTT. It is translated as CAISVGAFTDTQYF.

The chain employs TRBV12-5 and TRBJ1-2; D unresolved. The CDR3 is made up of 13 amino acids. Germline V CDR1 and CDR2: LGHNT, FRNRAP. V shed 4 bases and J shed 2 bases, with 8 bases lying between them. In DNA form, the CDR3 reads TGTGCTAGTGGTTCCGGATCGAACTATGGCTACACCTTC. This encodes CASGSGSNYGYTF.

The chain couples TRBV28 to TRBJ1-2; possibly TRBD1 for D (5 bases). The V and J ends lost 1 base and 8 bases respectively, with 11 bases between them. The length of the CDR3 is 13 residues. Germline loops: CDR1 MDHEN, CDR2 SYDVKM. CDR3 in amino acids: CASSLFPGPGYTF. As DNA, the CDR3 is TGTGCCAGCAGTTTATTCCCGGGACCGGGCTACACCTTC.

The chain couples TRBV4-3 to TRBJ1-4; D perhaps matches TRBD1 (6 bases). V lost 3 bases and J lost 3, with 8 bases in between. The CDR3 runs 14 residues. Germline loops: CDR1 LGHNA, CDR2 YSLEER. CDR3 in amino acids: CASSQGAANEKLFF. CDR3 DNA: TGCGCCAGCAGCCAGGGGGCGGCTAATGAAAAACTGTTTTTT.

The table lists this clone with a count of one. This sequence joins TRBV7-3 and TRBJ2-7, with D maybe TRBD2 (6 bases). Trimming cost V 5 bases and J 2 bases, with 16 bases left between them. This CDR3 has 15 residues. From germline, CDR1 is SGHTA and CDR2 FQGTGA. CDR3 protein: CASSPGPGLAYEQYF. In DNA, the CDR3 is TGTGCCAGCAGCCCCGGCCCGGGACTCGCCTACGAGCAGTACTTC.

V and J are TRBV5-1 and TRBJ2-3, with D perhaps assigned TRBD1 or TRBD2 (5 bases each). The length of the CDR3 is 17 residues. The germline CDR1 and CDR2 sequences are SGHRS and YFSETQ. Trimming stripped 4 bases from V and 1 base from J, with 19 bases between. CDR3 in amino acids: CASSGTEGRPGTDTQYF. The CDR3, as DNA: TGCGCCAGCAGCGGGACCGAGGGGCGGCCGGGCACAGATACGCAGTATTTT.

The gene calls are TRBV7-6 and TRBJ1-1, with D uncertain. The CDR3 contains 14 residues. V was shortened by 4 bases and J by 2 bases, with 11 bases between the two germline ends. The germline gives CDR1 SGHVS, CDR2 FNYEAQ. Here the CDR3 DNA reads TGTGCCAGCAGCTCAAATCACCCTAACACTGAAGCTTTCTTT. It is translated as CASSSNHPNTEAFF.

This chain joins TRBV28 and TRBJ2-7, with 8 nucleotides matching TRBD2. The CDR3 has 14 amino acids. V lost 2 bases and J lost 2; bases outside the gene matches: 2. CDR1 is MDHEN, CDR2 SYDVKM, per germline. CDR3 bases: TGTGCCAGCAGTTTAGGCGGGAGGCCCTACGAGCAGTACTTC. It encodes CASSLGGRPYEQYF.

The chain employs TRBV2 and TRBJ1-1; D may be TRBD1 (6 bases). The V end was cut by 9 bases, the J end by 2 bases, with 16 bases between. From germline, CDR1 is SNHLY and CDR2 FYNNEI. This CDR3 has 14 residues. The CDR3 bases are TGTGCCAGTAAACCCGGGGGCGTCAACACTGAAGCTTTCTTT. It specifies CASKPGGVNTEAFF.

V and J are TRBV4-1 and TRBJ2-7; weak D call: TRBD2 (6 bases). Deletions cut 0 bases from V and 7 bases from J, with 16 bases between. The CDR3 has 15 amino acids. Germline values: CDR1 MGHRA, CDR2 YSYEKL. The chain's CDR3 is CASSQDARPGREQYF. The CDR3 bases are TGCGCCAGCAGCCAAGATGCCCGCCCGGGGAGGGAGCAGTACTTC.

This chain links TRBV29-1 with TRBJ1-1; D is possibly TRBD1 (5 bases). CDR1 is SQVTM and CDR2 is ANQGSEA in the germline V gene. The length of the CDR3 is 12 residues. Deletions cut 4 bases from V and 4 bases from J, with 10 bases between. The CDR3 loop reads CSVVRGSTEAFF. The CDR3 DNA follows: TGCAGCGTTGTGAGGGGATCCACTGAAGCTTTCTTT.

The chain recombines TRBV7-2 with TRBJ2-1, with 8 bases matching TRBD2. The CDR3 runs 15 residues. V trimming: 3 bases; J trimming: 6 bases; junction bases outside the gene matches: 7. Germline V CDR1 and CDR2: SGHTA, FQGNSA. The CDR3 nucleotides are TGTGCCAGCAGCTTGGATCTAGCGGGCTCCAATGAGCAGTTCTTC. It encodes CASSLDLAGSNEQFF.

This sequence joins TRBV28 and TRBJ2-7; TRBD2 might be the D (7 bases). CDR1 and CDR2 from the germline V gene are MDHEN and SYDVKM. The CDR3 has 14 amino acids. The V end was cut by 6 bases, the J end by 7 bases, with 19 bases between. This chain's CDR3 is CASRPGGGRGEQYF. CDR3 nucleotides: TGTGCCAGCAGGCCCGGGGGCGGGAGAGGAGAGCAGTACTTC.

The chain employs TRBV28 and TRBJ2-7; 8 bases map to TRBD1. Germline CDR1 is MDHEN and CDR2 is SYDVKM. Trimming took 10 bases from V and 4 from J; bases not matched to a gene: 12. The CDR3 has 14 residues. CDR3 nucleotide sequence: TGTGCCACAAGCTCCGGACAGGGACGATACGAGCAGTACTTC. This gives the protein CATSSGQGRYEQYF.

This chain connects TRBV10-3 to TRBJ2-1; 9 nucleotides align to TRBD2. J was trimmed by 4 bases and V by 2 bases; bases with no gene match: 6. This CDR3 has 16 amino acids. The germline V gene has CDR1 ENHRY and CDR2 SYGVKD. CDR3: CAISEQIAGEYNEQFF. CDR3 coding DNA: TGTGCCATCAGTGAGCAGATAGCGGGAGAATACAATGAGCAGTTCTTC.

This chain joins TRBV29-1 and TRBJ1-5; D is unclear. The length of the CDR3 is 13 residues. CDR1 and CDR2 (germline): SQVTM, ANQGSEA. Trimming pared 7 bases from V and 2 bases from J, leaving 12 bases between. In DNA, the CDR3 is TGCAGCGCTCACCCACCCTGCAATCAGCCCCAGCATTTT. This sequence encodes CSAHPPCNQPQHF.

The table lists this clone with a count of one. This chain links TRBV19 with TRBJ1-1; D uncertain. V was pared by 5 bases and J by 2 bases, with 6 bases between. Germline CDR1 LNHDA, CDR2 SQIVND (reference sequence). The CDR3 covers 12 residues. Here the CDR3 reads CASSVFNTEAFF. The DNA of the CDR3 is TGTGCCAGTAGTGTCTTTAACACTGAAGCTTTCTTT.

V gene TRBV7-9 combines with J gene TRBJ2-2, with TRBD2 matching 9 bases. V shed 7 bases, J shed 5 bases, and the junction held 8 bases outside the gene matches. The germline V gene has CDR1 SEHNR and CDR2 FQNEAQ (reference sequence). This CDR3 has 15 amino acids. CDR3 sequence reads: CASIVLAGETGELFF. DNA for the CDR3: TGTGCCAGCATCGTCTTAGCGGGAGAAACCGGGGAGCTGTTTTTT.

CDR3 sequence: CASSFRTGATNEKLFF. Here the CDR3 DNA reads TGTGCCAGTAGTTTCCGGACAGGGGCAACTAATGAAAAACTGTTTTTT. The V call is TRBV19, the J call TRBJ1-4, with 9 nucleotides matching TRBD1. The CDR3 is 16 amino acids. Germline CDR1 reads LNHDA; CDR2 reads SQIVND (reference sequence). After removal of 5 bases from V and 0 bases from J, the junction contained 4 bases not matched to a gene.

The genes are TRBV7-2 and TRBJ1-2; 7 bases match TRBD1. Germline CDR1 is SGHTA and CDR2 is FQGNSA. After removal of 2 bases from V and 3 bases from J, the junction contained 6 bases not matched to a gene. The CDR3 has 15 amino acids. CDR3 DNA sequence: TGTGCCAGCAGCTTAATGGGGCAGGGGGACTATGGCTACACCTTC. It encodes CASSLMGQGDYGYTF.

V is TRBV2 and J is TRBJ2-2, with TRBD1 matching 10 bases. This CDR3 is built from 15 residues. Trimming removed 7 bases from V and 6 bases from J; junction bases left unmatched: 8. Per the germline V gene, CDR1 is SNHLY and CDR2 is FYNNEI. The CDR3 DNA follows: TGTGCCAGCAATTTCCGGGACAGGGGTTCCGGGGAGCTGTTTTTT. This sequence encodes CASNFRDRGSGELFF.

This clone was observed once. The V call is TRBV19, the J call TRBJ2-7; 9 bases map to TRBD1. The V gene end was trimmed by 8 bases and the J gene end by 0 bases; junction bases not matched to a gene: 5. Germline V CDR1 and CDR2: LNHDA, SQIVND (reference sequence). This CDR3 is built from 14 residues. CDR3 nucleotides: TGTGCCAGTCGTAGACAGGGGGGCTCCTACGAGCAGTACTTC. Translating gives CASRRQGGSYEQYF.

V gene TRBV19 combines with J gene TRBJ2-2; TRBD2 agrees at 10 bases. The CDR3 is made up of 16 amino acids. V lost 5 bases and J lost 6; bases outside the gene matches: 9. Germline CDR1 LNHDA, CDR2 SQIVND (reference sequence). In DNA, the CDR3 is TGTGCCAGTAGTCTCCCCGGGACTAGCGTGGCCGGGGAGCTGTTTTTT. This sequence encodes CASSLPGTSVAGELFF.

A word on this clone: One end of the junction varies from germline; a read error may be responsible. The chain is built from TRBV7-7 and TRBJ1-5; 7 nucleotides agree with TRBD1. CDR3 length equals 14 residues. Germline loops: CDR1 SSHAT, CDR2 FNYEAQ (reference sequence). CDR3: CASSLKGAGQPQHF. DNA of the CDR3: TGTGCTAGCAGCTTGAAGGGGGCTGGGCAGCCCCAGCATTTT.

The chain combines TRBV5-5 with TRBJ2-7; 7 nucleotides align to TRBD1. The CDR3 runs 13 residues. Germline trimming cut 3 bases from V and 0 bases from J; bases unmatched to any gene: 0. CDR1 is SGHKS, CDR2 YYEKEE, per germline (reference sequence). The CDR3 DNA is TGTGCCAGCAGCTGGGACAGCTCCTACGAGCAGTACTTC. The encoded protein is CASSWDSSYEQYF.

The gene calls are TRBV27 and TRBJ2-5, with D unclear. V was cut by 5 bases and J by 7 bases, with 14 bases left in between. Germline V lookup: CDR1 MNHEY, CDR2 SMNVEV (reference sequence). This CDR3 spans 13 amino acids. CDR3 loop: CASSTYPSWTQYF. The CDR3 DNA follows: TGTGCCAGCAGTACCTACCCCTCATGGACCCAGTACTTC.

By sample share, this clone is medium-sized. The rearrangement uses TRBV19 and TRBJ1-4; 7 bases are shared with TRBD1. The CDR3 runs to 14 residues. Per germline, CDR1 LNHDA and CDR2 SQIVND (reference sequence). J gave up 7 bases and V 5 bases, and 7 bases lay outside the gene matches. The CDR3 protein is CASSLRQGTEKLFF. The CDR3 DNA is TGTGCCAGTAGTCTTCGACAGGGTACTGAAAAACTGTTTTTT. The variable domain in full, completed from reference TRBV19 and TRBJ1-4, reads DGGITQSPKYLFRKEGQNVTLSCEQNLNHDAMYWYRQDPGQGLRLIYYSQIVNDFQKGDIAEGYSVSREKKESFPLTVTSAQKNPTAFYLCASSLRQGTEKLFFGSGTQLSVL.

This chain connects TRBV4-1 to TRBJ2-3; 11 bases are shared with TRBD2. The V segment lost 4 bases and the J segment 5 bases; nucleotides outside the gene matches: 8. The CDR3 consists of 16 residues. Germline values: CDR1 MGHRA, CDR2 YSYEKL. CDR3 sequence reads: CASSRLEGLAVDTQYF. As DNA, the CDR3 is TGCGCCAGCAGCCGCCTGGAGGGACTAGCGGTAGATACGCAGTATTTT.